The subject of this entry is one T cell receptor beta chain. This entry is derived from a study of blood T cell repertoires in COVID-19. Study-level background: Researchers got acute and convalescent COVID-19 samples from the United States, Italy and Spain. PBMCs, B-cell-depleted T cells, or T cells were the source of the cDNA or gDNA that made up the material.

Method: immunoSEQ multiplex PCR; TCRdb's copy keeps in-frame clones and lacks some. The sample lists 15,000 to 20,000 clones, about nine tenths seen once, with around 17% in the top ten. Sequencing was carried out using peripheral blood. The TCR originated in a human donor with active COVID-19. The donor label of this sample is uncertain.

This CDR3 reads CSARVGVEQYF. As DNA, the CDR3 is TGCAGTGCTAGAGTAGGGGTCGAGCAGTACTTC. The chain carries TRBV20-1 and TRBJ2-7; perhaps TRBD1 as D (5 bases). Germline V gene sequence: CDR1 DFQATT, CDR2 SNEGSKA (reference sequence). V lost 1 base and J 6 bases, leaving 7 bases between the germline ends. The CDR3 runs to 11 residues.